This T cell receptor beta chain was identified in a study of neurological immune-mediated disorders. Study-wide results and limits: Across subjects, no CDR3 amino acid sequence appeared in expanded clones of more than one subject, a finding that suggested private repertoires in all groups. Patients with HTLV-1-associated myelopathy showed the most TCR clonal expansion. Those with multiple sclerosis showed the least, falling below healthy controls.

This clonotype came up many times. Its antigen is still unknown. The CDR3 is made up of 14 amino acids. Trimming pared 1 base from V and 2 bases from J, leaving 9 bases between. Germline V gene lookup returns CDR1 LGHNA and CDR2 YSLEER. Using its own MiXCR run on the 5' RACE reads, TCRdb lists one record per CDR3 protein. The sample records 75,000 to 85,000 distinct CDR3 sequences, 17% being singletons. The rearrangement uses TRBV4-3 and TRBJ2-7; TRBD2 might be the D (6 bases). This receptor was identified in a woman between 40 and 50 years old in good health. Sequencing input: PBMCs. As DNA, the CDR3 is TGCGCCAGCAGCCAAGCGGAGGGGCCCTACGAGCAGTACTTC. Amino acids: CASSQAEGPYEQYF.